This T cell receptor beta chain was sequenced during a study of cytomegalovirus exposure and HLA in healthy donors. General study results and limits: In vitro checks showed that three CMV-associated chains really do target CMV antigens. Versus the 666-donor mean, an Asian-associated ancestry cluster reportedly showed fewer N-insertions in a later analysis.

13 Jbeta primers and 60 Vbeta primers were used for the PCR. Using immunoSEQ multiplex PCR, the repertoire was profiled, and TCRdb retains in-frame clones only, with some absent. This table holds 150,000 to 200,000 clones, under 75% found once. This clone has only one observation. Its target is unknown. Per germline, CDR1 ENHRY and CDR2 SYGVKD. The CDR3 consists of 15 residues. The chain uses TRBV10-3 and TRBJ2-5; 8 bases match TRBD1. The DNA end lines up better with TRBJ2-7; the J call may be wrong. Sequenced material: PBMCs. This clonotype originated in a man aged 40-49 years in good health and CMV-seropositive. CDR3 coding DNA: TGTGCCATCAGGGAGGACAGGGAACAAACCTACGAGCAGTACTTC. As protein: CAIREDREQTYEQYF.